Presented here are 21 T cell receptor beta chains from one specimen sequenced in a study of shared T cell receptors in the human thymus. TCRdb's copy holds only in-frame clones and misses some; the assay was immunoSEQ multiplex PCR. The top ten clones hold roughly 0.02% of a sample with about 380,000 clones, 95% of them seen once. The sequencing input was thymocytes. Every receptor here comes from a human donor.

This chain links TRBV2 with TRBJ2-7; D tentatively fits TRBD1 or TRBD2 (6 bases each). Trimming stripped 4 bases from V and 1 base from J, with 20 bases between. Germline assignment: CDR1 SNHLY and CDR2 FYNNEI. The length of the CDR3 is 17 residues. Here the CDR3 reads CASSGDRPWGASYEQYF. CDR3 nucleotide sequence: TGTGCCAGCAGTGGGGACCGACCCTGGGGGGCATCCTACGAGCAGTACTTC.

The V and J genes are TRBV30 and TRBJ1-2; TRBD1 agrees at 9 bases. The CDR3 has 11 residues. Germline V gene data show CDR1 as GTSNPN and CDR2 as SVGIG (reference sequence). The CDR3: CAWEGQGSYTF. In DNA form, the CDR3 reads TGTGCTTGGGAAGGACAGGGGAGCTACACCTTC.

The chain has TRBV4-3 and TRBJ2-7; TRBD2 might be the D (7 bases). Germline V gene lookup returns CDR1 LGHNA and CDR2 YSLEER. The CDR3 has 16 residues. The V gene lost 0 bases and the J gene lost 3 bases, with 15 bases spanning the gap. The CDR3 region is CASSQEGGARHYEQYF. The DNA of the CDR3 is TGCGCCAGCAGCCAAGAGGGGGGGGCGCGTCACTACGAGCAGTACTTC.

This clone has a single count. The chain links TRBV6-6 to TRBJ2-5; TRBD2 agrees at 9 bases. The length of the CDR3 is 14 residues. Germline-derived CDR1 and CDR2 are MNHNY and SVGAGI (reference sequence). V lost 7 bases to trimming and J lost 2 bases; unmatched junction nucleotides: 5. As DNA, the CDR3 is TGTGCCAGCACCTCAGGACTAGCGCAAGAGACCCAGTACTTC. Amino acids: CASTSGLAQETQYF.

This clone appeared a single time. The V gene is TRBV5-1, the J gene TRBJ1-2; D is unresolved. Germline CDR1 and CDR2: SGHRS and YFSETQ. The length of the CDR3 is 10 residues. V shed 6 bases and J shed 8 bases, with 8 bases lying between them. CDR3: CASNPRGYTF. The CDR3 DNA is TGCGCCAGCAATCCCCGAGGCTACACCTTC.

The rearrangement uses TRBV15 and TRBJ1-3; no firm D call. Trimming took 4 bases from V and 1 from J, leaving 23 bases between them. The CDR3 runs 19 residues. Germline V lookup: CDR1 LNHNV, CDR2 YYDKDF (reference sequence). The chain's CDR3 is CATSTPSTPGPPSGNTIYF. Here the CDR3 DNA reads TGTGCCACCAGCACCCCGTCAACTCCGGGCCCACCTTCTGGAAACACCATATATTTT.

The J gene is TRBJ2-1, the V gene TRBV7-2, with 10 bases that match TRBD2. Germline CDR1 and CDR2: SGHTA and FQGNSA. The junction had 6 bases not matched to a gene; V was cut back by 2 bases and J by 8 bases. The CDR3 is 15 residues long. The CDR3 sequence is CASSLFLAGEDEQFF. CDR3 DNA: TGTGCCAGCAGCTTATTCCTAGCGGGAGAGGATGAGCAGTTCTTC.

This rearrangement joins TRBV30 to TRBJ2-1; possibly TRBD2 for D (5 bases). Germline values: CDR1 GTSNPN, CDR2 SVGIG (reference sequence). CDR3 length: 16 residues. V lost 0 bases to trimming and J lost 2 bases, with 14 bases between them. For the CDR3, the DNA is TGTGCCTGGAGTGTACGCCCAGCGGAGCCCTACAATGAGCAGTTCTTC. It encodes CAWSVRPAEPYNEQFF. Looking up the rest from reference TRBV30 and TRBJ2-1 gives the full variable domain: SQTIHQWPATLVQPVGSPLSLECTVEGTSNPNLYWYRQAAGRGLQLLFYSVGIGQISSEVPQNLSASRPQDRQFILSSKKLLLSDSGFYLCAWSVRPAEPYNEQFFGPGTRLTVL.

The rearrangement joins TRBV7-2 to TRBJ2-3, with TRBD1 matching over 8 bases. Germline CDR1 reads SGHTA; CDR2 reads FQGNSA. Losses at the gene ends were 5 bases for V and 6 bases for J; bases not matched to a gene: 7. This CDR3 region has 14 residues. The CDR3 DNA follows: TGTGCCAGCAGCACCGAGGACAGGGAGGATACGCAGTATTTT. Its translation: CASSTEDREDTQYF.

The rearrangement uses TRBV28 and TRBJ2-3; 12 bases are a match to TRBD2. Germline CDR1 reads MDHEN; CDR2 reads SYDVKM. J lost 2 bases, V lost 5 bases, and 11 bases had no gene match. CDR3 length: 18 residues. The CDR3 nucleotides read TGTGCCAGCAGTGGTCTAGCGGGAGGGCCGAACTCCACAGATACGCAGTATTTT. It specifies CASSGLAGGPNSTDTQYF.

The chain is built from TRBV20-1 and TRBJ2-1; D call uncertain. Trimming cost V 2 bases and J 7 bases, with 6 bases left between them. The CDR3 totals 11 residues. Germline assignment: CDR1 DFQATT and CDR2 SNEGSKA (reference sequence). The CDR3, as DNA: TGCAGTGCTAGAAGTTGGAATGAGCAGTTCTTC. It yields the protein CSARSWNEQFF.

The V and J genes are TRBV7-9 and TRBJ2-3; D is perhaps TRBD1 or TRBD2 (5 bases each). Germline assignment: CDR1 SEHNR and CDR2 FQNEAQ (reference sequence). This CDR3 region has 13 residues. V was shortened by 2 bases and J by 7 bases, with 10 bases between the two germline ends. The CDR3 protein is CASSLTGRNTQYF. The CDR3 coding sequence is TGTGCCAGCAGCTTAACGGGGCGGAATACGCAGTATTTT.

This chain uses TRBV29-1 with TRBJ1-1; D gene unclear. V shed 1 base and J shed 6 bases, with 15 bases lying between them. Looked up from germline, CDR1 is SQVTM and CDR2 is ANQGSEA. CDR3 length equals 14 residues. Here the CDR3 reads CSVEGEGGRAEAFF. CDR3 in DNA: TGCAGCGTTGAAGGGGAAGGAGGGAGGGCTGAAGCTTTCTTT.

This sequence joins TRBV30 and TRBJ2-2; D not resolved. CDR3 length equals 14 residues. V was clipped by 4 bases and J by 3 bases, with 12 bases between them. CDR1 and CDR2 (germline): GTSNPN, SVGIG (reference sequence). CDR3 coding DNA: TGTGCCTGGATCCGGCCCTCGGACACCGGGGAGCTGTTTTTT. It is translated as CAWIRPSDTGELFF.

The chain uses TRBV14 and TRBJ2-7; the D gene could be TRBD1 or TRBD2 (5 bases each). V gave up 4 bases and J gave up 3 bases, with 28 bases separating them. CDR1 SGHDN and CDR2 FVKESK come from the germline V gene. The CDR3 is 19 residues long. The CDR3 DNA is TGTGCCAGCAGCCGCACGGGACGTCAGGACGTCTGGGCGGGCTACGAGCAGTACTTC. The encoded protein is CASSRTGRQDVWAGYEQYF.

This chain links TRBV15 with TRBJ2-7; D not certain. V was shortened by 1 base and J by 3 bases, with 10 bases between the two germline ends. In germline, CDR1 is LNHNV, CDR2 YYDKDF (reference sequence). There are 14 residues in the CDR3. In DNA form, the CDR3 reads TGTGCCACCAGCAGAGTGGCGGCAATCTACGAGCAGTACTTC. This encodes CATSRVAAIYEQYF. Based on the CDR3 plus reference TRBV15 and TRBJ2-7, the full variable domain is DAMVIQNPRYQVTQFGKPVTLSCSQTLNHNVMYWYQQKSSQAPKLLFHYYDKDFNNEADTPDNFQSRRPNTSFCFLDIRSPGLGDTAMYLCATSRVAAIYEQYFGPGTRLTVT.

The gene calls are TRBV12-5 and TRBJ2-1; 12 bases are a match to TRBD2. The CDR3 sequence is 19 residues long. Trimming at V came to 0 bases and at J to 5 bases, leaving 11 bases not matched to a gene. Germline CDR1 is LGHNT and CDR2 is FRNRAP. CDR3 DNA sequence: TGTGCTAGTGGTTTGGTCGCACGTTCTAGCGGGAGGGCCAACAATGAGCAGTTCTTC. Residues: CASGLVARSSGRANNEQFF.

The V call is TRBV11-2, the J call TRBJ2-7; either TRBD1 or TRBD2 may fit D (5 bases each). Germline CDR1 SGHAT, CDR2 FQNNGV. Trimming left V 5 bases short and J 6 bases short, with 17 bases between. This CDR3 comprises 14 residues. CDR3 in DNA: TGTGCCAGCAGCACCCCGGACGGGACCGGCGAGCAGTACTTC. It yields the protein CASSTPDGTGEQYF.

The gene calls are TRBV5-1 and TRBJ1-3, with a weak D call TRBD1 (5 bases). V lost 0 bases and J lost 0, with 16 bases in between. Germline V gene sequence: CDR1 SGHRS, CDR2 YFSETQ. The CDR3 sequence is 18 residues long. The CDR3 here is CASSLERGGESSGNTIYF. As DNA, the CDR3 is TGCGCCAGCAGCTTGGAACGCGGGGGTGAGTCCTCTGGAAACACCATATATTTT.

This chain uses TRBV28 with TRBJ2-1, with 9 positions matching TRBD1. V gave up 7 bases and J gave up 4 bases; unmatched junction bases: 8. The CDR3 has 15 residues. Germline V gives CDR1 MDHEN, CDR2 SYDVKM. Here the CDR3 reads CASTTQGANYNEQFF. CDR3 sequence (DNA): TGTGCCAGCACCACACAGGGGGCCAATTACAATGAGCAGTTCTTC.

The CDR3: CASSHSGLATGELFF. Written as DNA, the CDR3 is TGTGCCAGCAGCCATTCGGGACTAGCGACCGGGGAGCTGTTTTTT. The chain employs TRBV6-5 and TRBJ2-2; 10 nucleotides line up with TRBD2. This CDR3 comprises 15 residues. Germline-derived CDR1 and CDR2 are MNHEY and SVGAGI. V was clipped by 6 bases and J by 5 bases; unmatched bases: 6.